This record looks at one TCR beta chain sequence and its context. Antigen unknown. PCR involved 60 Vbeta and 13 Jbeta primers. Sequencing used immunoSEQ multiplex PCR; TCRdb keeps in-frame clones, though not all of them. The table includes about 120,000 clones, about 69% detected once. The germline V gene has CDR1 MNHNS and CDR2 SASEGT. The CDR3 sequence is 12 residues long. V shed 6 bases and J shed 5 bases, with 10 bases lying between them. This sample stems from a study of cytomegalovirus exposure and HLA in healthy donors. Overall study findings and caveats: Most of the CMV-associated TCR beta chains (in a later analysis) appeared to be HLA-restricted. It was about 180 TCR beta chains that were listed as cytomegalovirus-associated.

Sequenced sample: PBMCs. This receptor was identified in a woman under 30 in good health and CMV-seronegative. The genes are TRBV6-1 and TRBJ2-5, with D possibly TRBD1 on 5 matching bases. DNA for the CDR3: TGTGCCAGCAGACCCCAGGGTGAGACCCAGTACTTC. Encoded protein: CASRPQGETQYF.